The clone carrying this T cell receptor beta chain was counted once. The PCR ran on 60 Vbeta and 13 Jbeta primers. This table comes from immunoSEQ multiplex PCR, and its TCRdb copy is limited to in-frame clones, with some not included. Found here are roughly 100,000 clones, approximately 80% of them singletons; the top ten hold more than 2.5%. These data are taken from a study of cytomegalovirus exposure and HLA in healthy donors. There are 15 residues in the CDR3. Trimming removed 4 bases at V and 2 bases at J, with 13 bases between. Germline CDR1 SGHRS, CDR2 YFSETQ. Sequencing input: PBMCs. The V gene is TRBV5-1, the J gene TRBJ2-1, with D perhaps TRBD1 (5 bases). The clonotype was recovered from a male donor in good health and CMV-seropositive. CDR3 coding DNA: TGCGCCAGCAGCCAGACAGAAAACCCCTACAATGAGCAGTTCTTC. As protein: CASSQTENPYNEQFF.